One T cell receptor beta chain is described in this entry. Antigen unknown. This record comes from a study of cytomegalovirus exposure and HLA in healthy donors. The PCR was carried out with 60 Vbeta primers and 13 Jbeta primers. Sequencing was performed with immunoSEQ multiplex PCR; in TCRdb, only in-frame clones are kept and a portion is missing. Of 150,000 to 180,000 clones detected, 65% to 75% appear once; the ten largest clones hold approximately 2.1%. General study findings and limits: A later analysis linked a missense variant in DCLRE1C to the trimming of TCR beta V and J genes. Listed as cytomegalovirus-associated were 170 or so TCR beta chains. It is likely that the observed cluster of highly shared sequence variants was a sequencing artifact.

The sample comprised PBMCs. The sequence came from a young man in good health and CMV-seronegative.

The CDR3 sequence: CASSTFAQGESPLHF. CDR3 nucleotides: TGTGCCAGTAGTACCTTCGCCCAGGGGGAATCACCCCTCCACTTT. The V gene is TRBV19, the J gene TRBJ1-6; 7 bases align to TRBD1. J lost 10 bases, V lost 4 bases, and 10 bases had no gene match. This CDR3 is built from 15 residues. Germline loops: CDR1 LNHDA, CDR2 SQIVND (reference sequence). Full variable domain (missing parts from reference TRBV19 and TRBJ1-6): DGGITQSPKYLFRKEGQNVTLSCEQNLNHDAMYWYRQDPGQGLRLIYYSQIVNDFQKGDIAEGYSVSREKKESFPLTVTSAQKNPTAFYLCASSTFAQGESPLHFGNGTRLTVT.